A selection of T cell receptor beta chains follows, all from one sample in a study of blood T cell repertoires in COVID-19. Assay used: immunoSEQ multiplex PCR; TCRdb lists only in-frame clones, some missing. The data show about 120,000 clones, around nine tenths seen once. Sample: peripheral blood. These receptors all come from a human donor with active COVID-19. The donor label of this sample is uncertain. Each CDR3 is given with its conserved first and last residue. The D gene is left open where the match is weak. Size tells how often a clone was seen (once, few, many) or the class of an expanded clone, and some rows leave it out.

j_call d_call clone_size v_call cdr3_nt cdr3_aa
TRBJ2-7 TRBD2 . TRBV27 TGTGCCAGCAGTTTAACTAGCGGGGAGTACGAGCAGTACTTC CASSLTSGEYEQYF
TRBJ2-7 . . TRBV12-5 TGTGCTAGTGGTTATAGCGACAGGTCCTACGAGCAGTACTTC CASGYSDRSYEQYF
TRBJ2-7 TRBD2 . TRBV7-8 TGTGCCAGCAGCTTAGAGGTAGCGGGGGGAATCTCCTACGAGCAGTACTTC CASSLEVAGGISYEQYF
TRBJ2-7 TRBD1 . TRBV7-8 TGTGCCAGCAGCTTAGACGGGACAGACTACGAGCAGTACTTC CASSLDGTDYEQYF
TRBJ2-3 . . TRBV5-4 TGTGCCAGCAGATCTGACTCTTACACAGATACGCAGTATTTT CASRSDSYTDTQYF
TRBJ2-1 TRBD1 . TRBV11-3 TGTGCCAGCACCGCCGGACAGGGGGATGACAATGAGCAGTTCTTC CASTAGQGDDNEQFF
TRBJ2-3 TRBD1 . TRBV18 TGTGCCAGCTCACGAAGGGACAGGGCGGCAGATACGCAGTATTTT CASSRRDRAADTQYF
TRBJ2-3 TRBD2 . TRBV9 TGTGCCAGCAACCTGAACCCCAGCGGGGGGCCTTCAGATACGCAGTATTTT CASNLNPSGGPSDTQYF
TRBJ2-5 TRBD2 . TRBV11-2 TGTGCCAGCAGCTTGGGCCGAGCGGGGGGTAACCAAGAGATCCAGTACTTC CASSLGRAGGNQEIQYF
TRBJ1-1 . . TRBV7-9 TGTGCCAGCAGCTCTGGGGACTCCCGGAACACTGAAGCTTTCTTT CASSSGDSRNTEAFF
TRBJ1-5 TRBD1 . TRBV19 TGTGCCAGTAACAGGGGGTATAATCAGCCCCAGCATTTT CASNRGYNQPQHF
TRBJ1-3 . . TRBV6-2/TRBV6-3 TGTGCCAGCAGTTACTCTCGGGACATCGGAAACACCATATATTTT CASSYSRDIGNTIYF
TRBJ2-4 . . TRBV10-1 TGCGCCAGCATGGTTGCCATCACCTACCCAGCCAAAAACATTCAGTACTTC CASMVAITYPAKNIQYF
TRBJ2-3 . . TRBV4-3 TGCGCCAGCAGCCAAGATCGAGGCAAAGATACGCAGTATTTT CASSQDRGKDTQYF
TRBJ2-1 TRBD2 . TRBV2 TGTGCCAGTTCGGGACTAGCGGGTCGGAAGGATGAGCAGTTCTTC CASSGLAGRKDEQFF
TRBJ2-7 . . TRBV6-5 TGTGCCAGCAGTTACTCGGGGGCGACAACCTACGAGCAGTACTTC CASSYSGATTYEQYF
TRBJ1-5 TRBD1 . TRBV30 TGTGCCTGGAGCCAGGGACAGGGTCAATCGCCCCAGCATTTT CAWSQGQGQSPQHF
TRBJ2-2 . once TRBV27 TGTGCCAGCAGTTTAAGGGGGGGGTTGGCCGGGGAGCTGTTTTTT CASSLRGGLAGELFF
TRBJ2-5 TRBD2 . TRBV6-5 TGTGCCAGCAGTCTAGCGGGGGGTCAAGAGACCCAGTACTTC CASSLAGGQETQYF
TRBJ1-6 . . TRBV15 TGTGCCACCAGCAGAGACAGGGTCAATTCACCCCTCCACTTT CATSRDRVNSPLHF
TRBJ1-1 . . TRBV7-6 TGTGCCAGCAGCTTAGGCCAGGCAGGCCTCAACACTGAAGCTTTCTTT CASSLGQAGLNTEAFF
TRBJ2-2 . . TRBV21-1 TGTGCCAGCAGCAATTACCGGGACAAGAACACCGGGGAGCTGTTTTTT CASSNYRDKNTGELFF
TRBJ1-2 TRBD1 . TRBV28 TGTGCCAGCAGCGACCCCTCAGGGGGCATAAGTTCTGGCTACACCTTC CASSDPSGGISSGYTF
TRBJ2-1 TRBD2 . TRBV3-1/TRBV3-2 TGTGCCAGCAGCCAAGATTGGAGTAGCGGGGCATATGAGCAGTTCTTC CASSQDWSSGAYEQFF
TRBJ1-2 TRBD1 . TRBV27 TGTGCCAGCAGTTTGCAGGGGGGCTATGGCTACACCTTC CASSLQGGYGYTF
TRBJ1-3 TRBD1 . TRBV7-8 TGTGCCAGCAGCTTCGGACAGGGGAGAAACACCATATATTTT CASSFGQGRNTIYF
TRBJ1-6 TRBD1 once TRBV28 TGTGCCAGCAGACGACGAAAGACCGGGACAGGGAATTCACCCCTCCACTTT CASRRRKTGTGNSPLHF
TRBJ2-7 . . TRBV6-5 TGTGCCAGCGCCTCCCGGCCAGGGGCCTACGAGCAGTACTTC CASASRPGAYEQYF